The following is a T cell receptor beta chain sequence with its context. Its cognate antigen has yet to be identified. Per-base quality was not reported, and no clone a single base away is much larger than it. This record belongs to a study of OX40 agonist ivuxolimab in advanced cancers. With regard to the full study: The costimulatory receptor OX40 (CD134) was targeted by ivuxolimab, a fully human IgG2 agonistic monoclonal antibody. Partial responses occurred in three dose-escalation patients: two with cutaneous melanoma and one with hepatocellular carcinoma. Peripheral TCRbeta sequencing was intended to test whether TCR sequence diversity was altered and clonal T-cell expansion was caused by ivuxolimab. The paper covers the monotherapy dose-escalation part of the phase I ivuxolimab trial, which included N ≈ 54 patients. Of the 50 or so patients in dose escalation, some 20 had hepatocellular carcinoma, some 15 had melanoma, 9 had renal cell carcinoma and 9 had head and neck cancer. A male proportion of approximately 83% and a mean age of approximately 61 years, ranging from 23 to 79, were recorded for the dose-escalation cohort. Prior anti-PD-1, anti-PD-L1 or anti-CTLA-4 therapy was permitted, and checkpoint inhibitors had been received by around 39% of dose-escalation patients. Intravenous ivuxolimab was administered to patients every 2 weeks at six dose levels: 0.01, 0.1, 0.3, 1.5, 3 and 10 mg/kg. Results the study describes overall, beyond this receptor: At doses of 0.1 to 3.0 mg/kg, clonal expansion of both CD4+ and CD8+ blood T cells was observed from baseline to week 6. Partial responders in the 0.1-3.0 mg/kg groups had among the lowest normalized peripheral clonal expansion, especially among CD8+ T cells. The antigen specificity of the peripheral T cells that underwent clonal expansion was not determined. After ivuxolimab, expanded clones were on average more numerous among CD8+ T cells than among CD4+ T cells. Low levels of normalized T-cell clonal expansion were also seen in some nonresponding patients.

V and J are truncated by 6 bases and 1 base respectively, leaving an intervening sequence of 13 bases. Reading the germline V gene (reference sequence) gives CDR1 MNHEY and CDR2 SMNVEV. The CDR3 holds 15 amino acids from the cysteine to the phenylalanine. CDR3 DNA only is kept here, 45 bases in frame from base 1. Patients with autoimmune disease history or receiving systemic immunosuppression were excluded from the trial. In every dose cohort, peripheral blood was drawn for TCR sequencing at baseline, cycle 4 day 1, and cycle 7 day 1. The samples were taken from a phase I, first-in-human, multicenter, open-label dose-escalation trial of ivuxolimab. The trial enrolled adults with locally advanced or metastatic head and neck squamous cell, hepatocellular, melanoma or renal cell carcinoma. Before TCR sequencing, CD4+ T cells and CD8+ T cells were sorted from peripheral blood as separate populations.

Genomic DNA was isolated from the sorted cells so that the TCRbeta CDR3 region could be sequenced. The immunoSEQ Assay was used for sequencing of TCRbeta CDR3 regions. The source is immuneACCESS, and TCRdb retained only in-frame sequences with V and J called. Part of the clones is not carried over; for the studies checked, unresolved V genes explain less than half of this, and the remainder is unexplained. This sample lists over 80,000 clones; approximately 80% were detected once. The top ten clonotypes cover roughly 5.5% of the sample. This TCR was recovered from an adult with an advanced solid tumor such as melanoma, head and neck, liver or kidney cancer. The sequenced sample was CD4+ or CD8+ T cells sorted from blood, obtained in a trial of the OX40 agonist ivuxolimab. Recombination joined TRBV27 with TRBJ1-5, and TRBD1 may be the D gene, going by 6 matching bases. The CDR3 loop reads CASRTKGGSNQPQHF. The nucleotides are TGTGCCAGCAGAACAAAGGGGGGCAGCAATCAGCCCCAGCATTTT.